These 26 T cell receptor beta chains share one sample of origin, sequenced in a study of T-cell reconstitution after alpha-beta-depleted transplantation in children. Unique molecular identifiers were built into the TCRbeta library. A single record per CDR3 protein comes from TCRdb applying MiXCR to the PCR reads. Of about 540,000 distinct CDR3 sequences in the sample, about 18% were seen once. This sample comprised PBMCs from the stem cell graft donor, obtained from the stem cell graft. These receptors originate from a human donor who donated a stem cell graft to a child with acute lymphoblastic leukemia.

This clonotype was detected a few times. This rearrangement joins TRBV15 to TRBJ2-6, with 11 bases that match TRBD1. J was trimmed by 1 base and V by 2 bases; bases with no gene match: 4. The CDR3 spans 18 residues. Per germline, CDR1 LNHNV and CDR2 YYDKDF (reference sequence). Here the CDR3 reads CATSRSDRGLSGANVLTF. CDR3 in DNA: TGTGCCACCAGCAGATCGGACAGGGGGCTTTCTGGGGCCAACGTCCTGACTTTC.

The V and J genes are TRBV6-5 and TRBJ2-1; possibly TRBD1 or TRBD2 for D (5 bases each). CDR1 is MNHEY and CDR2 is SVGAGI in the germline V gene. This CDR3 spans 17 amino acids. Trimming took 0 bases from V and 6 from J, leaving 18 bases between them. Here the CDR3 reads CASSYSGVTGGRNEQFF. The CDR3 DNA is TGTGCCAGCAGTTACTCGGGGGTCACTGGTGGGCGCAATGAGCAGTTCTTC.

This clonotype was recorded at least ten times. The chain joins TRBV5-1 to TRBJ2-3; no clear D gene. The V and J ends lost 1 base and 6 bases respectively, with 15 bases between them. The CDR3 spans 15 residues. Germline CDR1 and CDR2: SGHRS and YFSETQ. The CDR3 protein is CASSLIADSPDTQYF. CDR3 DNA sequence: TGCGCCAGCAGCTTGATTGCAGATTCCCCCGATACGCAGTATTTT.

The chain is built from TRBV7-9 and TRBJ2-5, with D possibly called TRBD1 or TRBD2 (5 bases each). Trimming took off 2 bases at V and 1 base at J, with 17 bases between the two ends. Germline V gene lookup returns CDR1 SEHNR and CDR2 FQNEAQ (reference sequence). CDR3 length: 17 amino acids. DNA of the CDR3: TGTGCCAGCAGCTTAATCGACGGGGCCAGACCCCAAGAGACCCAGTACTTC. This translates into CASSLIDGARPQETQYF.

This clonotype was found a few times. This sequence joins TRBV15 and TRBJ2-3, with 10 bases that match TRBD2. Germline CDR1 is LNHNV and CDR2 is YYDKDF (reference sequence). The CDR3 length is 17 residues. Germline trimming cut 6 bases from V and 5 bases from J; bases unmatched to any gene: 14. CDR3 sequence reads: CATRPLAGVRWEDTQYF. The CDR3 nucleotides are TGTGCCACCAGGCCTCTAGCGGGAGTACGTTGGGAAGATACGCAGTATTTT.

V usage is TRBV5-1 and J usage is TRBJ2-1, with TRBD1 identical over 9 bases. This CDR3 is built from 19 residues. Unmatched junction bases numbered 21, after V lost 4 bases and J lost 7 bases. Germline CDR1 is SGHRS and CDR2 is YFSETQ. As DNA, the CDR3 is TGCGCCAGCAGCCTGAACCCGGAGCTCAGGACAGGGGCATTTAATGAGCAGTTCTTC. It is translated as CASSLNPELRTGAFNEQFF.

This chain links TRBV7-9 with TRBJ2-1; D is possibly TRBD2 (7 bases). CDR1 and CDR2 (germline): SEHNR, FQNEAQ (reference sequence). The CDR3 length is 16 residues. The ends were cut back, 2 bases at V and 3 bases at J, with 14 bases in the middle. CDR3 amino acids: CASSLRQRGHYNEQFF. The CDR3 DNA reads as TGTGCCAGCAGCTTACGCCAGCGGGGACACTACAATGAGCAGTTCTTC.

The gene calls are TRBV7-9 and TRBJ2-6; either TRBD1 or TRBD2 may supply D (5 bases each). Looked up from germline, CDR1 is SEHNR and CDR2 is FQNEAQ (reference sequence). The CDR3 totals 16 residues. V gave up 5 bases and J gave up 2 bases, with 13 bases separating them. The CDR3 here is CASSKGPQTGANVLTF. Here the CDR3 DNA reads TGTGCCAGCAGCAAGGGACCTCAAACTGGGGCCAACGTCCTGACTTTC. Full variable domain (outside the CDR3, taken from reference TRBV7-9 and TRBJ2-6): DTGVSQNPRHKITKRGQNVTFRCDPISEHNRLYWYRQTLGQGPEFLTYFQNEAQLEKSRLLSDRFSAERPKGSFSTLEIQRTEQGDSAMYLCASSKGPQTGANVLTFGAGSRLTVL.

This chain uses TRBV30 with TRBJ1-1; D perhaps matches TRBD1 (5 bases). CDR1 and CDR2 from the germline V gene are GTSNPN and SVGIG (reference sequence). Trimming took 1 base from V and 4 from J, leaving 16 bases between them. This CDR3 has 15 amino acids. CDR3 nucleotide sequence: TGTGCCTGGAGTGAGGCCTACGGGGCCGGCACTGAAGCTTTCTTT. Amino acid sequence: CAWSEAYGAGTEAFF. The full variable domain, in which reference TRBV30 and TRBJ1-1 provide the parts outside the CDR3, is SQTIHQWPATLVQPVGSPLSLECTVEGTSNPNLYWYRQAAGRGLQLLFYSVGIGQISSEVPQNLSASRPQDRQFILSSKKLLLSDSGFYLCAWSEAYGAGTEAFFGQGTRLTVV.

This clonotype was counted only a few times. Here the CDR3 DNA reads TGCAGCGCAGCACGACAGGACATGAACACTGAAGCTTTCTTT. Residues: CSAARQDMNTEAFF. This chain connects TRBV29-1 to TRBJ1-1, with D tentatively TRBD1 (6 bases). The germline V gene has CDR1 SQVTM and CDR2 ANQGSEA. V lost 7 bases and J 0 bases, leaving 15 bases between the germline ends. CDR3 size: 14 residues.

A few counts support this clonotype. The chain's CDR3 is CASTFTGGSGNTIYF. CDR3 in DNA: TGTGCCAGCACCTTTACGGGGGGATCCGGAAACACCATATATTTT. The chain has TRBV5-5 and TRBJ1-3; TRBD1 might be the D (5 bases). V lost 6 bases and J lost 4, with 17 bases in between. In germline, CDR1 is SGHKS, CDR2 YYEKEE (reference sequence). This CDR3 contains 15 residues.

The chain carries TRBV3-1 and TRBJ1-1; 8 positions agree with TRBD1. Germline loops: CDR1 LGHDT, CDR2 YNNKEL (reference sequence). Trimming cost V 10 bases and J 0 bases; bases outside gene matches: 22. The length of the CDR3 is 19 residues. The CDR3 region is CAICPQSRGPENMNTEAFF. In nucleotides, the CDR3 is TGTGCCATCTGTCCCCAATCCAGGGGGCCTGAGAACATGAACACTGAAGCTTTCTTT.

The chain carries TRBV11-2 and TRBJ2-7, with D unresolved. This CDR3 is built from 12 residues. Germline CDR1 SGHAT, CDR2 FQNNGV. V was trimmed by 1 base and J by 7 bases, leaving 8 bases between them. The chain's CDR3 is CASSLATREQYF. CDR3 in DNA: TGTGCCAGCAGCTTAGCTACGAGGGAGCAGTACTTC.

In its sample, this clonotype was seen a few times. The rearrangement uses TRBV4-1 and TRBJ2-4; 7 bases are a match to TRBD2. Unmatched junction bases numbered 7, after V lost 8 bases and J lost 12 bases. Germline V CDR1 and CDR2: MGHRA, YSYEKL. The CDR3 totals 11 residues. The CDR3 bases are TGCGCCAGCGTCGAATCGGGGGGTCAGTACTTC. Translated, it gives CASVESGGQYF.

This clonotype has a handful of counts. This chain links TRBV25-1 with TRBJ2-2, with 10 bases fitting TRBD1. Germline V gene data show CDR1 as MGHDK and CDR2 as SYGVNS. V shed 3 bases and J 7 bases; nucleotides not matched to a gene: 11. The CDR3 has 17 residues. This CDR3 is CASSDWGGTGVNGELFF. The CDR3 DNA is TGTGCCAGCAGTGACTGGGGAGGGACAGGGGTGAACGGGGAGCTGTTTTTT.

The chain employs TRBV5-1 and TRBJ2-1; 9 bases line up with TRBD2. Germline CDR1 SGHRS, CDR2 YFSETQ. J lost 10 bases, V lost 3 bases, and 11 bases had no gene match. The CDR3 length is 15 residues. The CDR3 loop reads CASSSGLARGYEQFF. Written as DNA, the CDR3 is TGCGCCAGCAGCTCCGGACTAGCGCGCGGGTACGAGCAGTTCTTC.

This clonotype occurred a few times. The chain has TRBV7-9 and TRBJ1-1; unclear D gene. The CDR3 sequence is 13 residues long. The germline V gene encodes CDR1 SEHNR and CDR2 FQNEAQ (reference sequence). V was shortened by 1 base and J by 2 bases, with 5 bases between the two germline ends. CDR3 sequence: CASSLVINTEAFF. As DNA, the CDR3 is TGTGCCAGCAGCTTAGTAATCAACACTGAAGCTTTCTTT.

This clonotype turned up a few times. The chain recombines TRBV5-1 with TRBJ2-1; 12 nucleotides match TRBD2. The CDR3 is 17 residues long. The germline V gene encodes CDR1 SGHRS and CDR2 YFSETQ. V lost 4 bases to trimming and J lost 7 bases; unmatched junction nucleotides: 12. The CDR3 bases are TGCGCCAGCAGCGCAAGGCTAGCGGGAGGGTCGGTAAATGAGCAGTTCTTC. It yields the protein CASSARLAGGSVNEQFF.

In nucleotides, the CDR3 is TGTGCCAGCAGCCCACGGACAGGGGGATTATCTAACTATGGCTACACCTTC. It codes for CASSPRTGGLSNYGYTF. V is TRBV7-9 and J is TRBJ1-2; 10 bases are a match to TRBD1. The germline V gene encodes CDR1 SEHNR and CDR2 FQNEAQ (reference sequence). The length of the CDR3 is 17 residues. V lost 5 bases to trimming and J lost 0 bases; unmatched junction nucleotides: 9.

This sequence joins TRBV14 and TRBJ2-1; a possible D gene is TRBD2 (6 bases). V lost 3 bases and J 0 bases, leaving 15 bases between the germline ends. The CDR3 length is 17 residues. Germline loops: CDR1 SGHDN, CDR2 FVKESK. CDR3 DNA sequence: TGTGCCAGCAGCCAGGAGGGGCATGGTAGCTCCTACAATGAGCAGTTCTTC. It translates to CASSQEGHGSSYNEQFF.

This clonotype appeared a few times. The chain has TRBV4-1 and TRBJ2-1; weak D call: TRBD2 (6 bases). The CDR3 totals 18 residues. V was shortened by 0 bases and J by 6 bases, with 21 bases between the two germline ends. Looked up from germline, CDR1 is MGHRA and CDR2 is YSYEKL. Here the CDR3 DNA reads TGCGCCAGCAGCCAAGAACAGTGGACGGGCGGGAAAGGCAATGAGCAGTTCTTC. Its protein is CASSQEQWTGGKGNEQFF.

This chain links TRBV7-2 with TRBJ1-5, with D maybe TRBD1 (6 bases). The V end lost 0 bases, the J end lost 4 bases, and 10 bases lay between the germline ends. The CDR3 totals 15 residues. Germline loops: CDR1 SGHTA, CDR2 FQGNSA. CDR3 nucleotides: TGTGCCAGCAGCTTAGCGGGGGGCCCGAATCAGCCCCAGCATTTT. Its protein is CASSLAGGPNQPQHF.

V and J are TRBV4-2 and TRBJ2-5; no definite D call. This CDR3 is built from 14 residues. The V end was cut by 3 bases, the J end by 2 bases, with 10 bases between. Germline V gives CDR1 LGHNA, CDR2 YNFKEQ. DNA of the CDR3: TGTGCCAGCAGCCAGAAATCCGGTCAAGAGACCCAGTACTTC. This translates into CASSQKSGQETQYF.

This rearrangement joins TRBV5-1 to TRBJ2-3, with D hard to call. Germline values: CDR1 SGHRS, CDR2 YFSETQ. The ends were cut back, 1 base at V and 10 bases at J, with 19 bases in the middle. CDR3 length: 15 residues. This CDR3 is CASSLHGTAGYSQYF. Written as DNA, the CDR3 is TGCGCCAGCAGCTTGCACGGAACTGCCGGATATTCGCAGTATTTT.

The CDR3 nucleotides are TGCAGCGTTGAATTTTACACAAGAGCAGAGACCCAGTACTTC. This codes for CSVEFYTRAETQYF. The V and J genes are TRBV29-1 and TRBJ2-5; no definite D call. Trimming removed 2 bases at V and 4 bases at J, with 14 bases between. This CDR3 has 14 amino acids. Germline V lookup: CDR1 SQVTM, CDR2 ANQGSEA.

Concerning this clonotype: It may be a read error: a sequence one base away is much more abundant. The chain couples TRBV7-9 to TRBJ2-1, with 14 bases aligning to TRBD2. This CDR3 region has 15 residues. V lost 7 bases and J lost 8; bases outside the gene matches: 7. Germline V CDR1 and CDR2: SEHNR, FQNEAQ (reference sequence). The CDR3 DNA follows: TGTGCCAGCACCCTCGGGACTAGCGGGAGCGATGAGCAGTTCTTC. It specifies CASTLGTSGSDEQFF.